The rows below give T cell receptor beta chains drawn from one sample of a study of PD-1 blockade in classical Hodgkin lymphoma. Sequencing was performed with immunoSEQ multiplex PCR; in TCRdb, only in-frame clones are kept and a portion is missing. The sample records roughly 34,000 clones, 94% being singletons. Sequencing used peripheral blood mononuclear cells (PBMCs). These receptors came from a human donor with classical Hodgkin lymphoma. Each CDR3 is given with its conserved first and last residue. Fields, in order: J gene, V gene, D gene, clone size, CDR3 protein. The D gene is left open where the match is weak. The size field is filled for only some rows; it gives once, few, many or a size class.

>TRBJ2-7|TRBV5-5|-|-
CASSLSLGYEQYF
>TRBJ2-7|TRBV5-6|TRBD1|-
CASRSSGTALYEQYF
>TRBJ1-6|TRBV27|-|-
CASSLSFDYNSPLHF
>TRBJ2-3|TRBV6-6|TRBD2|-
CASTHGTTSSTDTQYF
>TRBJ2-5|TRBV4-3|-|-
CASSQGPGAALGETQYF
>TRBJ2-2|TRBV5-2|-|-
CASSLRAANRNTGELFF
>TRBJ2-7|TRBV7-9|-|-
CASSGRDRSTYEQYF
>TRBJ2-1|TRBV4-3|-|-
CASSLDPGTSVDEQFF
>TRBJ2-2|TRBV19|TRBD1|-
CASSDDYRGPGELFF
>TRBJ2-7|TRBV2|-|-
CASSPGHAYEQYF
>TRBJ2-2|TRBV27|-|once
CASSLPAGELFF
>TRBJ2-4|TRBV6-1|-|-
CASSAQPGQGNIQYF
>TRBJ2-2|TRBV6-5|-|-
CASSTPRSYTGELFF
>TRBJ2-2|TRBV5-6|-|-
CASSFGVNTGELFF
>TRBJ2-1|TRBV5-1|-|-
CASSLSPGLVGFF
>TRBJ2-7|TRBV6-5|TRBD1|-
CASRVGTGVSEQYF
>TRBJ1-4|TRBV21-1|-|few
CATEPQTGPVF
>TRBJ2-1|TRBV5-4|-|-
CASTTNPGLGYNEQFF
>TRBJ2-5|TRBV7-2|-|-
CASSFRETQYF
>TRBJ1-2|TRBV10-3|TRBD1|-
CAISELTGGFLGYTF
>TRBJ2-5|TRBV4-1|TRBD2|-
CATRLAGGPGETQYF
>TRBJ1-2|TRBV5-1|TRBD1|few
CASRRGTGAGYTF
>TRBJ2-4|TRBV19|TRBD2|-
CASRLGGAGGTKNIQYF
>TRBJ2-5|TRBV6-5|-|-
CASSSTGGDAQTQYF